This T cell receptor beta chain originates from a study of cytomegalovirus exposure and HLA in healthy donors. Whole-study findings and limits: Listed as cytomegalovirus-associated were roughly 180 TCR beta chains. A missense variant in DCLRE1C was later tied to TCR beta V- and J-gene trimming.

Sampled while nominally healthy, donors likely had unrecorded immune exposures. Turning to this clone: What it binds is not known.

Both 60 Vbeta primers and 13 Jbeta primers went into the PCR. The method was immunoSEQ multiplex PCR; TCRdb's version includes in-frame clones alone and lacks a portion of them. Here the sample spans more than 90,000 clones, 70% to 80% being singletons. The CDR3 runs 15 residues. The junction had 5 bases not matched to a gene; V was cut back by 2 bases and J by 6 bases. Germline V CDR1 and CDR2: SGHTA, FQGNSA. The sequenced sample consisted of PBMCs. The clonotype was recovered from a man aged 45 to 65 in good health and CMV-seropositive. The chain combines TRBV7-2 with TRBJ1-2; 11 bases fit TRBD1. Here the CDR3 DNA reads TGTGCCAGCAGCTTATGGGGACAGGGGGAACATGGCTACACCTTC. This gives the protein CASSLWGQGEHGYTF. The full variable domain, with the rest looked up from reference TRBV7-2 and TRBJ1-2, is GAGVSQSPSNKVTEKGKDVELRCDPISGHTALYWYRQSLGQGLEFLIYFQGNSAPDKSGLPSDRFSAERTGGSVSTLTIQRTQQEDSAVYLCASSLWGQGEHGYTFGSGTRLTVV.